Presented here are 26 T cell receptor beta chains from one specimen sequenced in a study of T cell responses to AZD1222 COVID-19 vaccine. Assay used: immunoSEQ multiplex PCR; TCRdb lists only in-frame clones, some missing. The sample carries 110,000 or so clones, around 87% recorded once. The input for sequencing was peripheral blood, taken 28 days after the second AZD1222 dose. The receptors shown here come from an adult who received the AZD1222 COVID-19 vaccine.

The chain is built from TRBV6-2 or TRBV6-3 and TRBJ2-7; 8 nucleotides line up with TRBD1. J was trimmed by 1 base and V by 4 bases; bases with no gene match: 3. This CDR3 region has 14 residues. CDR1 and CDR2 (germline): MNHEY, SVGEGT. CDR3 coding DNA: TGTGCCAGCAGTTGGACAGGGTCATCCTACGAGCAGTACTTC. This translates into CASSWTGSSYEQYF.

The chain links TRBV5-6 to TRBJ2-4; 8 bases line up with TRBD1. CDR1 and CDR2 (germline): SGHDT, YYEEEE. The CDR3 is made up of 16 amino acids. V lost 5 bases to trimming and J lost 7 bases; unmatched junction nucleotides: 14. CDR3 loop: CASSLAGTGSANIQYF. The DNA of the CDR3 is TGTGCCAGCAGTTTAGCCGGGACAGGATCCGCCAACATTCAGTACTTC. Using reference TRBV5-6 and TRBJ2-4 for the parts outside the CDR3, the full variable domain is DAGVTQSPTHLIKTRGQQVTLRCSPKSGHDTVSWYQQALGQGPQFIFQYYEEEERQRGNFPDRFSGHQFPNYSSELNVNALLLGDSALYLCASSLAGTGSANIQYFGAGTRLSVL.

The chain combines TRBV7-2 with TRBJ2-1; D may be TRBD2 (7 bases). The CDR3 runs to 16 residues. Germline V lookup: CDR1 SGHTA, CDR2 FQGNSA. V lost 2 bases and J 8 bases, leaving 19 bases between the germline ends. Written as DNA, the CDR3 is TGTGCCAGCAGCTTAAGGGCGGGGGCCACGGGGGATGAGCAGTTCTTC. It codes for CASSLRAGATGDEQFF.

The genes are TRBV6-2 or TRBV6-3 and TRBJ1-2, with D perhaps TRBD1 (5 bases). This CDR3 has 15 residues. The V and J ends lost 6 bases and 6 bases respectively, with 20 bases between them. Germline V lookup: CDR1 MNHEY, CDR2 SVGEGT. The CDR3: CASSQSRDGNHGYTF. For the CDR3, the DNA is TGTGCCAGCAGCCAGTCCCGGGACGGAAACCATGGCTACACCTTC.

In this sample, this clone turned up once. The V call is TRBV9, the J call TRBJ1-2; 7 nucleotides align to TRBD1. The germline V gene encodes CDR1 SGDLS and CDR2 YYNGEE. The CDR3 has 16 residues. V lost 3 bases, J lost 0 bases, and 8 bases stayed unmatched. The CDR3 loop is CASSAGTDLANYGYTF. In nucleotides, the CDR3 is TGTGCCAGCAGCGCTGGGACAGACCTCGCTAACTATGGCTACACCTTC.

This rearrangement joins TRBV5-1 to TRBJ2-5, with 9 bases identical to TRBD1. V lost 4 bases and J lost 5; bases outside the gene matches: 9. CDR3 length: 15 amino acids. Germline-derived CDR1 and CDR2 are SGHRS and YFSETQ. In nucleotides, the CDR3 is TGCGCCAGCAGCCCGGAACAGGGGGCAGGGGAGACCCAGTACTTC. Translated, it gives CASSPEQGAGETQYF.

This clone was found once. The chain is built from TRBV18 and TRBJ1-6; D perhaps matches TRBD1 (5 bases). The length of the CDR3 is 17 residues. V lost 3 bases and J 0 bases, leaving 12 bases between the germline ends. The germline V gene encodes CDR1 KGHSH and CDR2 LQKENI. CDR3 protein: CASSPGGESSYNSPLHF. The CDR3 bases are TGTGCCAGCTCACCGGGAGGGGAGAGCTCCTATAATTCACCCCTCCACTTT.

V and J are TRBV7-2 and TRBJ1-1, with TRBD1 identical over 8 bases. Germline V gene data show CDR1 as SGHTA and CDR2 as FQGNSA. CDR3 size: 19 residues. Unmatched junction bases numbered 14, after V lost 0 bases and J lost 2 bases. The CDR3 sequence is CASSLAFTRDRILNTEAFF. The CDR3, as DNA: TGTGCCAGCAGCTTAGCTTTCACTCGGGACAGGATTCTCAACACTGAAGCTTTCTTT.

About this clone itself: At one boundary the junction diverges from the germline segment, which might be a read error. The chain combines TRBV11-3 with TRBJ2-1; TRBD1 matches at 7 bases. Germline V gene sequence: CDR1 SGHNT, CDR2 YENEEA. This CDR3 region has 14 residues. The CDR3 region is CASSSRDSYNQQFF. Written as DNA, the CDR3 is TGTGCCAGCAGCTCCCGGGACAGCTACAATCAGCAGTTCTTC.

CDR3 DNA sequence: TGTGCCAGCAGCTTAGCGCTTTCTTTGAACACCGGGGAGCTGTTTTTT. It specifies CASSLALSLNTGELFF. The V call is TRBV7-2, the J call TRBJ2-2; D is undetermined. The germline CDR1 and CDR2 sequences are SGHTA and FQGNSA. The CDR3 sequence is 16 residues long. The V and J ends lost 0 bases and 1 base respectively, with 9 bases between them.

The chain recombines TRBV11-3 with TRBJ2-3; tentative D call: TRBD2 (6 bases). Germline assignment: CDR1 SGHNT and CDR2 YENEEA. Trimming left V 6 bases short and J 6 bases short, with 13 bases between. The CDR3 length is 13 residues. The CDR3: CASSRDFPDTQYF. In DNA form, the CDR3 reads TGTGCCAGCAGTAGGGACTTCCCCGATACGCAGTATTTT.

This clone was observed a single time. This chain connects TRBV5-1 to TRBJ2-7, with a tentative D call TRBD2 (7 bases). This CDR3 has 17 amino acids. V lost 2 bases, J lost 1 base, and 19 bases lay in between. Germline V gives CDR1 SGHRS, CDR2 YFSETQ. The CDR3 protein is CASSFQGRLAESYEQYF. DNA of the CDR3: TGCGCCAGCAGCTTTCAGGGGCGGCTAGCGGAGTCCTACGAGCAGTACTTC.

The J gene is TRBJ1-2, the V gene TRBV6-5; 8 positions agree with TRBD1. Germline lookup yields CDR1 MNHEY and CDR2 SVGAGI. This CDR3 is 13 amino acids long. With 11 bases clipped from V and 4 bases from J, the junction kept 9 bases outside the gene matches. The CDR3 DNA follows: TGTGCCTCCCACAGGGGGAAGATCTATGGCTACACCTTC. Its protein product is CASHRGKIYGYTF.

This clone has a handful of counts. CDR3 amino acids: CASSQDLNTEAFF. DNA for the CDR3: TGCGCCAGCAGCCAAGATCTGAACACTGAAGCTTTCTTT. The genes are TRBV4-3 and TRBJ1-1; D gene ambiguous. The CDR3 consists of 13 residues. Trimming shortened V by 0 bases and J by 0 bases, and 2 bases separated the two germline ends. Germline V lookup: CDR1 LGHNA, CDR2 YSLEER.

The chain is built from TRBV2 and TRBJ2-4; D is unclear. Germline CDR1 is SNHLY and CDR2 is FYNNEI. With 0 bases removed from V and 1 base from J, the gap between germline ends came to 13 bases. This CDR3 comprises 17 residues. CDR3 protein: CASSEALWGSAKNIQYF. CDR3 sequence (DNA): TGTGCCAGCAGTGAAGCGCTTTGGGGAAGCGCCAAAAACATTCAGTACTTC.

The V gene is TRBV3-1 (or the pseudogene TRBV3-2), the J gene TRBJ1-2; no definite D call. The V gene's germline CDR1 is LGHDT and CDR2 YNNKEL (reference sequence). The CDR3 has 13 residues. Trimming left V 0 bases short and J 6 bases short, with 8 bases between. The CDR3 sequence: CASSQDGQDGYTF. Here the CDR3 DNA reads TGTGCCAGCAGCCAAGATGGGCAGGATGGCTACACCTTC.

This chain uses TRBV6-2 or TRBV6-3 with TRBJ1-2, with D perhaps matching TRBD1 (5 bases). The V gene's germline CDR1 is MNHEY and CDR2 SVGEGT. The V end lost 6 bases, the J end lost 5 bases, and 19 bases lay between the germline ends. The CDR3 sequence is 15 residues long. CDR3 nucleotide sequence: TGTGCCAGCAGCCCCTTTAAAAACGGGGGATATGGCTACACCTTC. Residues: CASSPFKNGGYGYTF.

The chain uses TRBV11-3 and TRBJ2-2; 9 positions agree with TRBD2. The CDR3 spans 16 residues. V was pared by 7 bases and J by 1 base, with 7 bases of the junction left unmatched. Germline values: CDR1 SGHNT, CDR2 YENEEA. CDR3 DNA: TGTGCCAGCACCAAATTAGCGGGAGTGAACACCGGGGAGCTGTTTTTT. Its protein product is CASTKLAGVNTGELFF.

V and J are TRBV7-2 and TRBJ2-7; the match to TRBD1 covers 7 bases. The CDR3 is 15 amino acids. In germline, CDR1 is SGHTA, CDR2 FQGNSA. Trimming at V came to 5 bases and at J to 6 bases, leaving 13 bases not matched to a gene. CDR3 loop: CASSLEGALGGEQYF. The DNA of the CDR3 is TGTGCCAGCAGCCTAGAGGGGGCCTTAGGGGGCGAGCAGTACTTC.

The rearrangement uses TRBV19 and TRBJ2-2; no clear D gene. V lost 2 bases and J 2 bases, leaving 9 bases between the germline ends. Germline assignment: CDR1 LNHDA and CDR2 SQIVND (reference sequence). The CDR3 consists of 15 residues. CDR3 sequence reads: CASSIKTANTGELFF. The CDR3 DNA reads TGTGCCAGTAGTATAAAGACGGCAAACACCGGGGAGCTGTTTTTT.

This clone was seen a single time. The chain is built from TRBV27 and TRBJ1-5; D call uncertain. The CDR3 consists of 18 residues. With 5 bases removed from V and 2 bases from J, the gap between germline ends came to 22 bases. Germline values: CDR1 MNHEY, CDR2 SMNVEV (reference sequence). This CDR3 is CASSLTLGRPRGNQPQHF. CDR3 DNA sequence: TGTGCCAGCAGTCTAACCCTCGGGCGTCCGAGGGGCAATCAGCCCCAGCATTTT.

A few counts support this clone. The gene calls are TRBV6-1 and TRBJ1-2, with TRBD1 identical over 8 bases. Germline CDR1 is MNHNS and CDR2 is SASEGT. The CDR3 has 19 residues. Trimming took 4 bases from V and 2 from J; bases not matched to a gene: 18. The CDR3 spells CASSAGILMDREGNYGYTF. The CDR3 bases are TGTGCCAGCAGTGCGGGAATTCTAATGGACAGGGAAGGAAACTATGGCTACACCTTC.

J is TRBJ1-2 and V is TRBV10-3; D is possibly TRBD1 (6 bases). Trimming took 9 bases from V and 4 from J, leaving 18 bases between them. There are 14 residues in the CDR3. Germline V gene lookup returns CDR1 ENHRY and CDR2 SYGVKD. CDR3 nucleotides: TGTGCCATGAAACGGGGGGCGATGGGCTATGGCTACACCTTC. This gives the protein CAMKRGAMGYGYTF.

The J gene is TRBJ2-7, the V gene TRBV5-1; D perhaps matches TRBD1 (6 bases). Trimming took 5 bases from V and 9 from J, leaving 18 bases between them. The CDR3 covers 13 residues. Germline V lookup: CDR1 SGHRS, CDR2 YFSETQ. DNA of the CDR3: TGCGCCAGCAGACCGGACAGCCTACGAGGGCAGTACTTC. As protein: CASRPDSLRGQYF.

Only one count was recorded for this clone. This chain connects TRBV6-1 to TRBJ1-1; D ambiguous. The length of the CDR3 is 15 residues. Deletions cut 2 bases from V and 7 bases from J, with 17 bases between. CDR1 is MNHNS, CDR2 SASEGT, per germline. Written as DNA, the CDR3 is TGTGCCAGCAGTGAATCTCTTCGGTTGGATGGTGAAGCTTTCTTT. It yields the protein CASSESLRLDGEAFF.

Here the CDR3 reads CASRSVRTYEQYF. CDR3 in DNA: TGCGCCAGCAGGTCAGTCAGAACCTACGAGCAGTACTTC. The V call is TRBV5-1, the J call TRBJ2-7; no firm D call. This CDR3 is built from 13 residues. V was clipped by 5 bases and J by 2 bases, with 11 bases between them. Germline CDR1 reads SGHRS; CDR2 reads YFSETQ.